The clone carrying this TCR beta chain was recorded at least ten times. Its matching antigen is unknown. These data are taken from a study of identical twins. A universal primer site arose from template switching, and cDNA bore unique molecular identifiers. TCRdb passed the 5' RACE reads through MiXCR, listing each CDR3 protein once. Of hundreds of thousands of distinct CDR3 sequences in the sample, around 5.7% were seen once. Study-level results: Out-of-frame alpha sequences shared by twins showed excess low generation probability. Abundant beta clonotypes from cord blood had fewer insertions, unlike memory repertoires, which showed none.

V was pared by 4 bases and J by 4 bases, with 8 bases of the junction left unmatched. This CDR3 region has 15 residues. Germline lookup yields CDR1 SGHKS and CDR2 YYEKEE (reference sequence). Everyone who gave samples was a healthy Caucasian. The chain joins TRBV5-5 to TRBJ2-1, with 7 bases identical to TRBD2. Source material: naive T cells sorted from blood. This receptor was identified in a man younger than 35 in good health. CDR3 protein: CASSSGTRPYNEQFF. In DNA form, the CDR3 reads TGTGCCAGCAGCAGCGGGACCCGACCTTACAATGAGCAGTTCTTC.